The 27 T cell receptor beta chains below all came from one sample that was sequenced in a study of patients and donors after allogeneic stem cell transplantation (dated by TCRdb to about 2020). The library was made by RT-PCR. The listed sequencing device is NextSeq 550. Starting from the raw public reads, TCRdb applied fastp trimming at Q25, assembled clones with MiXCR and retained in-frame beta chains. Duplicate CDR3 protein sequences are folded into a single record with the most common DNA and genes. Recorded for this sample are fewer than 200,000 distinct CDR3 sequences; roughly 31% of them occurred a single time. Together, the top ten hold about 3.3% of the sample. The sequencing input was blood, either unsorted or a sorted T cell fraction (not recorded which). The origin of the receptors is a human donor who was either an allogeneic HSCT recipient or a stem cell or donor lymphocyte infusion donor (not recorded which). It is not recorded whose cells these are; they may come from a transplant donor.

The sample holds a few counts of this clonotype. This rearrangement joins TRBV20-1 to TRBJ1-5, with 9 positions matching TRBD1. The V and J ends lost 0 bases and 7 bases, in that order; junction bases with no gene match: 7. The CDR3 contains 15 residues. The germline gives CDR1 DFQATT, CDR2 SNEGSKA (reference sequence). The CDR3 loop is CSARDSDRGKQPQHF. Written as DNA, the CDR3 is TGCAGTGCTAGAGACTCTGACAGGGGGAAACAGCCCCAGCATTTT.

This sequence joins TRBV28 and TRBJ2-3; D is uncertain. Per the germline V gene, CDR1 is MDHEN and CDR2 is SYDVKM. CDR3 size: 13 residues. The V end was cut by 4 bases, the J end by 4 bases, with 9 bases between. This CDR3 reads CASSSSRADTQYF. CDR3 in DNA: TGTGCCAGCAGTTCCTCAAGGGCAGATACGCAGTATTTT.

J is TRBJ2-7 and V is TRBV18; D unresolved. The CDR3 has 13 residues. Per germline, CDR1 KGHSH and CDR2 LQKENI. With 0 bases removed from V and 3 bases from J, the gap between germline ends came to 6 bases. The CDR3 bases are TGTGCCAGCTCACCACCGAACAGCTACGAGCAGTACTTC. Its protein is CASSPPNSYEQYF.

The V call is TRBV20-1, the J call TRBJ1-5; no clear D. With 2 bases removed from V and 1 base from J, the gap between germline ends came to 9 bases. The CDR3 contains 14 residues. Germline V CDR1 and CDR2: DFQATT, SNEGSKA (reference sequence). The CDR3 nucleotides are TGCAGTGCTAGACGGCAGTTAAGCAATCAGCCCCAGCATTTT. Encoded protein: CSARRQLSNQPQHF.

This chain joins TRBV30 and TRBJ2-7; no clear D gene. CDR3 length: 13 residues. V lost 2 bases and J 5 bases, leaving 13 bases between the germline ends. The V gene's germline CDR1 is GTSNPN and CDR2 SVGIG (reference sequence). The CDR3 sequence is CAWSLDLTDEQYF. The CDR3 DNA reads TGTGCCTGGAGTTTGGACCTGACGGACGAGCAGTACTTC.

This clonotype was detected ten times or more. The chain combines TRBV5-1 with TRBJ1-2; D possibly corresponds to TRBD1 (6 bases). CDR1 is SGHRS, CDR2 YFSETQ, per germline. Between the trimmed V and J ends, which lost 4 bases and 8 bases, there was a span of 12 bases. This CDR3 region has 12 residues. The CDR3 region is CASSEQGRGYTF. CDR3 in DNA: TGCGCCAGCAGCGAGCAGGGGAGGGGCTACACCTTC.

The V and J genes are TRBV12-3 or TRBV12-4 and TRBJ2-2, with TRBD2 identical over 11 bases. The CDR3 has 15 amino acids. The V and J ends lost 6 bases and 6 bases, in that order; junction bases with no gene match: 6. The CDR3 loop is CASRAQLAGAGELFF. The CDR3, as DNA: TGTGCCAGCAGGGCTCAACTAGCGGGAGCCGGGGAGCTGTTTTTT.

This clonotype was seen only a few times. Here the CDR3 DNA reads TGTGCCAGCAGTCCCTACCCTAGCGGGAGAGGCTACAATGAGCAGTTCTTC. This codes for CASSPYPSGRGYNEQFF. The chain joins TRBV6-2 or TRBV6-3 to TRBJ2-1; 10 positions agree with TRBD2. The CDR3 extends over 17 amino acids. CDR1 is MNHEY and CDR2 is SVGEGT in the germline V gene. V shed 5 bases, J shed 3 bases, and the junction held 10 bases outside the gene matches.

A few counts support this clonotype. This CDR3 is CASSQLKGQVYGYTF. CDR3 nucleotides: TGTGCCAGCAGCCAATTAAAAGGACAGGTCTATGGCTACACCTTC. The J gene is TRBJ1-2, the V gene TRBV16, with 7 bases identical to TRBD1. CDR1 is KGHSY, CDR2 FQNENV, per germline. The CDR3 consists of 15 residues. With V trimmed by 1 base and J by 4 bases, 6 bases remained unmatched.

The chain uses TRBV6-2 or TRBV6-3 and TRBJ1-5, with a weak D call TRBD1 (6 bases). V was clipped by 2 bases and J by 7 bases, with 18 bases between them. This CDR3 comprises 16 residues. The germline V gene has CDR1 MNHEY and CDR2 SVGEGT. In DNA form, the CDR3 reads TGTGCCAGCAGTTACGCAGGGGCCTTGACTGGGCAGCCCCAGCATTTT. Translating gives CASSYAGALTGQPQHF.

The CDR3 spells CASSSFSYNEQFF. In DNA, the CDR3 is TGTGCCAGCAGCTCCTTTTCCTACAATGAGCAGTTCTTC. The rearrangement links TRBV11-2 to TRBJ2-1; no firm D call. Germline V gene lookup returns CDR1 SGHAT and CDR2 FQNNGV. The V and J ends lost 4 bases and 1 base respectively, with 5 bases between them. This CDR3 has 13 residues.

The chain joins TRBV6-6 to TRBJ2-5, with D perhaps matching TRBD2 (5 bases). Germline V lookup: CDR1 MNHNY, CDR2 SVGAGI (reference sequence). Trimming shortened V by 8 bases and J by 4 bases, and 5 bases separated the two germline ends. This CDR3 contains 10 residues. The CDR3 DNA is TGTGCCAGCGCGGGAGAGACCCAGTACTTC. The encoded protein is CASAGETQYF.

This chain uses TRBV27 with TRBJ2-2, with D hard to call. The CDR3 sequence is 12 residues long. Per germline, CDR1 MNHEY and CDR2 SMNVEV (reference sequence). Trimming shortened V by 1 base and J by 7 bases, and 4 bases separated the two germline ends. CDR3: CASSLWGGELFF. The DNA for the CDR3 is TGTGCCAGCAGTTTATGGGGCGGGGAGCTGTTTTTT.

The sample holds a few counts of this clonotype. In DNA form, the CDR3 reads TGCGCCAGCAGCGGACTCTCCTATAATTCACCCCTCCACTTT. Its translation is CASSGLSYNSPLHF. This rearrangement joins TRBV4-3 to TRBJ1-6; no firm D call. Germline V gene data show CDR1 as LGHNA and CDR2 as YSLEER. Trimming took 5 bases from V and 0 from J, leaving 5 bases between them. The CDR3 has 14 amino acids.

There are a few counts of this clonotype. This rearrangement joins TRBV10-3 to TRBJ2-4, with TRBD1 identical over 7 bases. The CDR3 is 17 amino acids. The ends lost 0 bases at V and 0 bases at J; junction bases unmatched: 5. The germline gives CDR1 ENHRY, CDR2 SYGVKD. CDR3 protein: CAISESGTGVAKNIQYF. The CDR3 DNA reads as TGTGCCATCAGTGAGTCGGGTACAGGGGTAGCCAAAAACATTCAGTACTTC.

This clonotype occurred a few times. This chain links TRBV18 with TRBJ2-5; D may correspond to TRBD1 or TRBD2 (5 bases each). Germline CDR1 and CDR2: KGHSH and LQKENI. Trimming cost V 3 bases and J 3 bases, with 5 bases left between them. The CDR3 consists of 12 residues. CDR3 in amino acids: CASSPGEETQYF. The CDR3 region has the DNA TGTGCCAGCTCACCGGGGGAAGAGACCCAGTACTTC. Full variable domain (remainder filled in from reference TRBV18 and TRBJ2-5): NAGVMQNPRHLVRRRGQEARLRCSPMKGHSHVYWYRQLPEEGLKFMVYLQKENIIDESGMPKERFSAEFPKEGPSILRIQQVVRGDSAAYFCASSPGEETQYFGPGTRLLVL.

The rearrangement uses TRBV5-1 and TRBJ2-3; D is unclear. Germline CDR1 and CDR2: SGHRS and YFSETQ. V lost 0 bases, J lost 4 bases, and 6 bases lay in between. There are 13 residues in the CDR3. The chain's CDR3 is CASSLGWSDTQYF. Here the CDR3 DNA reads TGCGCCAGCAGCTTGGGGTGGTCAGATACGCAGTATTTT.

CDR3 loop: CASSLARTGGGETQYF. The DNA of the CDR3 is TGTGCCAGCAGCTTAGCCCGGACAGGGGGCGGGGAGACCCAGTACTTC. The chain links TRBV7-2 to TRBJ2-5; TRBD1 agrees at 11 bases. CDR1 and CDR2 from the germline V gene are SGHTA and FQGNSA. V was clipped by 0 bases and J by 5 bases; unmatched bases: 5. CDR3 length: 16 residues.

Only a few counts were recorded for this clonotype. V is TRBV21-1 and J is TRBJ2-2; no DNA check was done on the table's D call, TRBD2. TRBV21-1 has pseudogene status. CDR3 length: 16 amino acids. DNA for the CDR3: TGTGCCAGCAGCAAAGGGGCTAGCGGCTACACCGGGGAGCTGTTTTTT. It is translated as CASSKGASGYTGELFF.

This clonotype was recorded a few times. The J gene is TRBJ2-1, the V gene TRBV12-3 or TRBV12-4, with 8 bases identical to TRBD2. This CDR3 has 12 amino acids. V trimming: 6 bases; J trimming: 12 bases; junction bases outside the gene matches: 7. CDR3 region: CASSPPGLAQFF. As DNA, the CDR3 is TGTGCCAGCAGCCCCCCCGGACTAGCGCAGTTCTTC.

Only a few counts were recorded for this clonotype. The chain recombines TRBV4-2 with TRBJ1-5; D remains unclear. This CDR3 comprises 13 residues. In germline, CDR1 is LGHNA, CDR2 YNFKEQ. Trimming took 5 bases from V and 4 from J, leaving 9 bases between them. The CDR3 reads CASSVGMNQPQHF. The CDR3 DNA sequence: TGTGCCAGCAGCGTGGGTATGAATCAGCCCCAGCATTTT.

A few counts support this clonotype. The junction shows a germline mismatch at one end, possibly a read error. The chain employs TRBV27 and TRBJ1-1; D is uncertain. Germline V gene lookup returns CDR1 MNHEY and CDR2 SMNVEV (reference sequence). This CDR3 comprises 15 residues. CDR3 DNA: TGTGCCAGCAGTCCTAGAGGGCAGGTGAAGACTGAAGCTTTCTTT. It encodes CASSPRGQVKTEAFF.

The rearrangement links TRBV25-1 to TRBJ2-3, with 12 bases that match TRBD2. The CDR3 covers 17 residues. Germline V gives CDR1 MGHDK, CDR2 SYGVNS. The ends lost 1 base at V and 0 bases at J; junction bases unmatched: 2. The CDR3 spells CASSELTSGGSTDTQYF. The CDR3 nucleotides read TGTGCCAGCAGTGAATTGACTAGCGGGGGAAGCACAGATACGCAGTATTTT.

In its sample, this clonotype was seen a few times. The chain joins TRBV20-1 to TRBJ1-6; D may be TRBD1 (5 bases). This CDR3 is 14 amino acids long. V was cut by 2 bases and J by 8 bases, with 13 bases left in between. Germline CDR1 reads DFQATT; CDR2 reads SNEGSKA (reference sequence). The CDR3 DNA reads as TGCAGTGCTAGACAGGGCCGGAAGGATTCACCCCTCCACTTT. Protein sequence: CSARQGRKDSPLHF.

The V call is TRBV2, the J call TRBJ2-7; D perhaps matches TRBD2 (6 bases). The germline CDR1 and CDR2 sequences are SNHLY and FYNNEI. The CDR3 contains 14 residues. Deletions cut 6 bases from V and 3 bases from J, with 15 bases between. The CDR3 region is CASRDQGLIYEQYF. The CDR3 DNA follows: TGTGCCAGCAGGGACCAGGGACTGATCTACGAGCAGTACTTC. The full variable domain, rest sourced from reference TRBV2 and TRBJ2-7, is EPEVTQTPSHQVTQMGQEVILRCVPISNHLYFYWYRQILGQKVEFLVSFYNNEISEKSEIFDDQFSVERPDGSNFTLKIRSTKLEDSAMYFCASRDQGLIYEQYFGPGTRLTVT.

This clonotype was seen only a few times. The chain couples TRBV5-1 to TRBJ2-1; TRBD1 matches at 8 bases. The CDR3 totals 14 residues. Trimming cost V 2 bases and J 5 bases; bases outside gene matches: 3. Germline assignment: CDR1 SGHRS and CDR2 YFSETQ. The CDR3 loop is CASSFGQGNNEQFF. The CDR3 nucleotides are TGCGCCAGCAGCTTTGGACAGGGAAACAATGAGCAGTTCTTC. Looking up the rest from reference TRBV5-1 and TRBJ2-1 gives the full variable domain: KAGVTQTPRYLIKTRGQQVTLSCSPISGHRSVSWYQQTPGQGLQFLFEYFSETQRNKGNFPGRFSGRQFSNSRSEMNVSTLELGDSALYLCASSFGQGNNEQFFGPGTRLTVL.

This clonotype was counted ten times or more. The chain has TRBV27 and TRBJ1-5, with D unclear. The length of the CDR3 is 15 residues. With 0 bases removed from V and 0 bases from J, the gap between germline ends came to 6 bases. From germline, CDR1 is MNHEY and CDR2 SMNVEV (reference sequence). The CDR3 coding sequence is TGTGCCAGCAGTTTATCCTCCTATAGCAATCAGCCCCAGCATTTT. This gives the protein CASSLSSYSNQPQHF.